A single T cell receptor beta chain is shown here with its context. The sample is drawn from a study of cytomegalovirus exposure and HLA in healthy donors. There are 14 residues in the CDR3. The ends were cut back, 2 bases at V and 4 bases at J, with 11 bases in the middle. Germline V CDR1 and CDR2: MNHEY, SMNVEV (reference sequence). The repertoire was sequenced with immunoSEQ multiplex PCR; TCRdb's copy has only in-frame clones and lacks some. This table holds approximately 160,000 clones, 75% to 90% found once. This TCR was sampled from a young woman in good health and CMV-seronegative. Material for sequencing was PBMCs. The chain combines TRBV27 with TRBJ1-2; D unclear. The CDR3 loop reads CASSLQVRGYGYTF. The CDR3 region has the DNA TGTGCCAGCAGTTTACAGGTGCGGGGCTATGGCTACACCTTC.